This T cell receptor beta chain originates from a study of blood T cell repertoires in COVID-19 (dated by TCRdb to the early 2020s). For the study in its entirety: The collaborator samples originated in the United States, Italy and Spain and spanned the acute and convalescent phases of COVID-19. The material from the prospective study consisted of cDNA or gDNA derived from T cells, B-cell-depleted T cells, or PBMCs. Subjects who had been exposed to COVID-19, were actively infected with it, or had recovered from it provided the deeply sampled blood TCRbeta repertoires that made up the dataset. The repertoires were made available in a free public database intended to serve as a resource for research on the immune response to SARS-CoV-2. The samples were drawn from two sources: the first 160 participants of the ongoing ImmuneRACE study, and 1,254 subjects contributed by 6 global collaborators. A de-identified subject ID, COVID-19 status, age in years and sex were almost always included in the sample metadata. Where available, HLA class I and class II types were obtained from metadata supplied by the sample provider rather than from assay-based typing. Study-wide conclusions, independent of this receptor: The quantity of clinical and demographic metadata differed by source and by participant and was supplied without curation.

Enrolling through a virtual design, the prospective study's participants ranged in age from about 18 to 100 years and lived across 24 United States geographic areas. To assign participants to cohorts, the prospective study relied on clinical history that participants themselves reported in a screening survey and a study questionnaire. Recovered participants in ImmuneRACE Cohort 3 were defined as having two consecutive negative NP/OP PCR tests, clearance from a healthcare professional, or resolution of symptoms. Mobile phlebotomists in the prospective study collected whole blood, serum and a nasopharyngeal or oropharyngeal swab from every participant. Participants in the prospective study had the option to provide additional blood draws and questionnaires over an approximately 2-month period. Before DNA extraction, prospective study blood samples were shipped either frozen or at room temperature.

The immunoSEQ Assay, a bias-controlled multiplex PCR, was used to amplify TCRbeta CDR3 regions from genomic DNA. Processing in the source paper ran as follows. Nucleated cell counts per sample were estimated from amplification of reference gene primers within the assay. To quantify the absolute abundance of each unique TCRbeta CDR3 rearrangement, sequence reads were collapsed and filtered. Productive Simpson clonality was computed per sample as the square root of Simpson's diversity index over productive rearrangements. Drawn from immuneACCESS, this table holds only the in-frame rearrangements with V and J called that TCRdb kept. Clones are partly lost; checked studies trace under half to an unresolved V gene and leave the rest unexplained. V and J calls and clone size are as listed in that table; D and trimming were resolved from the DNA. This sample holds roughly 250,000 clones; 80% to 90% were observed only once. The top ten clonotypes cover 8.8% of the sample.

Points on this clone: What this receptor recognizes is not known. Base qualities are not recorded, but no much larger clone differs from it by a single base.

Based on the germline V gene, the CDR1 and CDR2 sequences are SGHAT and FQNNGV. Trimming takes 4 bases off V and 7 bases off J; junction bases not matched to a gene: 9. From the cysteine up to the phenylalanine, the CDR3 has a length of 17 residues. Here the CDR3 DNA is all that survives: 51 bases in frame from base 1. This receptor was obtained from a man in his forties who had recovered from COVID-19. The source material was PBMCs or T cells enriched from blood (not recorded which). Recombination joined TRBV11-2 with TRBJ2-1, with 14 bases in between that match TRBD2. The CDR3 is CASSSPGLAGGANEQFF. The DNA sequence follows: TGTGCCAGCAGCTCCCCAGGACTAGCGGGGGGTGCGAATGAGCAGTTCTTC. Joined to the reference TRBV11-2 and TRBJ2-1 proteins, this CDR3 gives the full variable domain: EAGVAQSPRYKIIEKRQSVAFWCNPISGHATLYWYQQILGQGPKLLIQFQNNGVVDDSQLPKDRFSAERLKGVDSTLKIQPAKLEDSAVYLCASSSPGLAGGANEQFFGPGTRLTVL.